The entry that follows covers one T cell receptor beta chain sequence. Its antigen specificity is not known. The input lacks base qualities; no much larger clone sits a single base away. The ViraFEST assay stimulated PBMC with viral peptide pools and then used TCR sequencing to identify antigen-specific CD4+ T cell clonotypes by expansion. After about 10 days of culture, CD4+ T cells were isolated with the EasySep CD4+ T cell isolation kit. Negative nucleocapsid antibody results before and after vaccination confirmed that the healthy vaccine recipients had no prior SARS-CoV-2 infection. Each well held fewer than 2.5 million PBMC cultured in IMDM containing around 5% human AB serum, 8.5 to 10 IU/ml IL-2 and gentamicin, along with around 9.1 ug/ml peptides. Half of the culture medium was replaced with fresh IL-2-containing medium on days 3 and 7. Unless otherwise noted, each peptide stimulation condition was cultured in triplicate wells. PBMC were separated from whole blood using Ficoll-Paque Plus gradient centrifugation and were then either cryopreserved at -140C or used fresh. The overlapping peptide pools covered the spike proteins of SARS-CoV-2 as well as those of the common cold coronaviruses HCoV-NL63, HCoV-OC43 and HCoV-229E. Genomic DNA was extracted from cultured CD4+ T cells with the QIAamp micro DNA kit.

Inclusive of the bounding cysteine and phenylalanine, the CDR3 is 13 residues long. Only the CDR3 DNA is retained, 39 bases long and in frame from the first base. Deletion took 2 bases off V and 3 bases off J, with a span of 7 bases between the germline ends. CDR1 and CDR2 are drawn from the germline V gene (reference sequence): MNHNY, SVGAGI. This sample was included in a study of vaccination effects on CD4 cells after COVID-19 (dated by TCRdb to between 2022 and 2023). Context from the whole study: Each participant got two doses of an mRNA SARS-CoV-2 vaccine, either BNT162b2 or mRNA-1273. Cultures from other donors in the study were sequenced with the Oncomine TCR Beta short-read assay on an Illumina iSeq 100. A total of around eleven COVID-19 convalescent patients and a few SARS-CoV-2-naive healthy vaccine recipients were included in the full study. SARS-CoV-2 spike-specific CD4+ TCR repertoires from before and after mRNA vaccination were compared in COVID-19 convalescent patients and in infection-naive vaccine recipients.

Results the study describes overall, beyond this receptor: Both infection-induced and vaccine-induced clones contracted markedly at late post-vaccination timepoints, which is consistent with waning T cell responses. Among healthy vaccine recipients, nearly all vaccine-induced clones were SARS-CoV-2 mono-reactive, and only 1 of 255 was cross-reactive with common cold coronaviruses. The study was limited by a small number of convalescent patients, and early post-infection timepoints were lacking.

The library was generated by the immunoSEQ multiplex PCR assay. DNA from the cultured and isolated CD4+ T cells underwent TCR beta CDR3 sequencing. In the paper's pipeline: Non-productive TCR sequences were discarded, and reads were trimmed to the CDR3 region, with only CDR3s of 7 or more amino acids retained. The MANAFEST web app was used to identify antigen-specific clonotypes by comparing expansion in peptide wells with expansion in reference cultures. To count as positive, a clone had to show expansion at FDR<0.05 compared with the reference and with all other wells, an odds ratio above 5, and a frequency above 0.1% in two replicate wells. Cross-reactive clonotypes were defined as significantly expanded in SARS-CoV-2 spike wells and in at least one common cold coronavirus spike condition. CDR3 similarity was assessed by Levenshtein distance with the stringdist R package, and unrooted trees were built with ape in R 3.6.1. TCRdb obtained this table from immuneACCESS and retained in-frame rearrangements with V and J assigned. These tables miss some clones; where compared with another copy, unresolved V genes account for less than half of the shortfall, and the remainder is unexplained. V and J calls and clone size follow that table, whereas D and trimming were derived from the DNA. The sample includes roughly 33,000 clones, with around four fifths observed a single time. Under 30% of the sample is taken by the ten largest.

This TCR derives from a human donor who received a COVID-19 vaccine. The chain is encoded by TRBV6-6 joined to TRBJ2-5, with no reliable assignment of the D segment. The starting material was CD4+ T cells from PBMCs cultured with HCoV-OC43 spike peptides, obtained before COVID-19 vaccination. The intended sense of this specimen's cell subset or site label: HCoV-OC43 spike overlapping peptide pool stimulation. This receptor has the CDR3 CASSYVGEETQYF. The bases read TGTGCCAGCAGTTACGTCGGTGAAGAGACCCAGTACTTC.